Presented here are 5 T cell receptor beta chains from one specimen sequenced in a study of monozygotic twins with inflammatory bowel disease (dated by TCRdb to the late 2010s). Libraries were built with 5' RACE. Sequencer: Illumina HiSeq 2500. The reads went through TCRdb reprocessing, and each CDR3 protein sequence gets one entry with no DNA. This sample's table has entries for roughly 100,000 distinct CDR3 sequences. Jointly, the top ten make up under 2.5% of the sample. Specimen: blood. These receptor sequences come from a human donor with ulcerative colitis or Crohn's disease, or a healthy co-twin of an affected twin (not recorded which).

The genes are TRBV28 and TRBJ1-2; checking the TCRdb D call of TRBD1 is not possible without DNA. This CDR3 is 12 amino acids long. From germline, CDR1 is MDHEN and CDR2 SYDVKM. The CDR3 region is CASTEGGYGYTF.

The rearrangement links TRBV12-3 or TRBV12-4 to TRBJ2-1. This CDR3 region has 12 residues. This CDR3 reads CASSLKSVYQFF.

The rearrangement uses TRBV20-1 and TRBJ2-7; TCRdb calls TRBD2, which cannot be checked without DNA. Germline loops: CDR1 DFQATT, CDR2 SNEGSKA (reference sequence). CDR3 length: 16 amino acids. CDR3 residues: CSARSLLAGATYEQYF.

This chain uses TRBV7-9 with TRBJ2-7; TCRdb names TRBD1, which stays unverified in the absence of DNA. The CDR3 contains 16 residues. Germline loops: CDR1 SEHNR, CDR2 FQNEAQ (reference sequence). The CDR3 reads CASSLRRQGSSYEQYF.

The rearrangement joins TRBV6-5 to TRBJ2-5; the D call of TRBD2 rests on TCRdb alone, since no DNA is present to check it. The CDR3 consists of 14 residues. Looked up from germline, CDR1 is MNHEY and CDR2 is SVGAGI. The CDR3 is CASSYEADLETQYF.